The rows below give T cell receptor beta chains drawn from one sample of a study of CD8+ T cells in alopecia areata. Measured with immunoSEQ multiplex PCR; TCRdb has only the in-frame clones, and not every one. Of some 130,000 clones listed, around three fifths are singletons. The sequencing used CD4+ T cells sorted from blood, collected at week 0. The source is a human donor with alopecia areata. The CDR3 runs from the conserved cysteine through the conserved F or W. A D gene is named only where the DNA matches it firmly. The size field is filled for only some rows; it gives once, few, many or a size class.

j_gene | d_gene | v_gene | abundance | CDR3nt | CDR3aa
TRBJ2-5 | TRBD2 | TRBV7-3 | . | TGTGCCAGCAGCCCCTCTAGCGGGGGGGTCCAAGAGACCCAGTACTTC | CASSPSSGGVQETQYF
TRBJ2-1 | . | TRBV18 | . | TGTGCCAGCTCGGAGACGTCGAGCAATGAGCAGTTCTTC | CASSETSSNEQFF
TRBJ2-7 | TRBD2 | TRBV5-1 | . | TGCGCCAGCAGCCGGGGGAGCGGGGATTCCTACGAGCAGTACTTC | CASSRGSGDSYEQYF
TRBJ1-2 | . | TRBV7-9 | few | TGTGCCAGCAGCTCAGGGACTTCCAGTGGCTACACCTTC | CASSSGTSSGYTF
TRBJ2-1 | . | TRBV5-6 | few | TGTGCCAGCAGCCTGAGACTCGACTCCTACAATGAGCAGTTCTTC | CASSLRLDSYNEQFF
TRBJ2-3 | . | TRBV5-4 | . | TGTGCCAGCAGCTCCTCGGCGGCCGATACGCAGTATTTT | CASSSSAADTQYF
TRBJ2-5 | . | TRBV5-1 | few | TGCGCCAGCAGCTTGGGGGAGGAGACCCAGTACTTC | CASSLGEETQYF
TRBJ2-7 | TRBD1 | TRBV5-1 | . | TGCGCCAGCAGCCTACCGGACAGGGCGATGGTCTACGAGCAGTACTTC | CASSLPDRAMVYEQYF
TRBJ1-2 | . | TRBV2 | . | TGTGCCAGCAATGGGGTAACAGCCCTGGATGGCTACACCTTC | CASNGVTALDGYTF
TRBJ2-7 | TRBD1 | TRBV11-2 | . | TGTGCCAGCAGCATTCAGGGGGAAGGGCGCTACGAGCAGTACTTC | CASSIQGEGRYEQYF
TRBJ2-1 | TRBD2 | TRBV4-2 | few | TGTGCCAGCAGCCAGAGCGGGGAACCCTACAATGAGCAGTTCTTC | CASSQSGEPYNEQFF
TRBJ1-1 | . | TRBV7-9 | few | TGTGCCAGCCGACGGGAAGGGAACACTGAAGCTTTCTTT | CASRREGNTEAFF
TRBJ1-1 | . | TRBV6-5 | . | TGTGCCAGCAGGTCACCGGGTAAGAACACTGAAGCTTTCTTT | CASRSPGKNTEAFF
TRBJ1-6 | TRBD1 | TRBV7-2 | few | TGTGCCAGCGGGACAGGGAATTCACCCCTCCACTTT | CASGTGNSPLHF
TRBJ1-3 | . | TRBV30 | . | TGTGCCTGGATCCCATCGGGGGCTACTGGAAACACCATATATTTT | CAWIPSGATGNTIYF
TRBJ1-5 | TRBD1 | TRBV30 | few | TGTGCCTGGAACACGGACAGGGGAGGCAATCAGCCCCAGCATTTT | CAWNTDRGGNQPQHF
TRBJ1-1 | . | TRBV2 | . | TGTGCCAGCAGCTCCCGTTCTTATGATGAAGCTTTCTTT | CASSSRSYDEAFF
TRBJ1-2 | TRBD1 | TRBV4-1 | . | TGCGCCAGCAGCCAAGCAATATTACCAGGGGGCGGCTATGGCTACACCTTC | CASSQAILPGGGYGYTF
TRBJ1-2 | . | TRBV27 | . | TGTGCCAGCAGTCCGGCTACTAACTATGGCTACACCTTC | CASSPATNYGYTF
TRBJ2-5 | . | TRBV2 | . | TGTGCCAGCAGAGGGGCCATAGCCGGGGAGACCCAGTACTTC | CASRGAIAGETQYF
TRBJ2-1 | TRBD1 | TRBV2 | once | TGTGCCAGCAGGGTTACAGGGGATGAGCAGTTCTTC | CASRVTGDEQFF
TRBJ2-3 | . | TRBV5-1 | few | TGCGCCAGCAGCCAAGGACCAACCACAGATACGCAGTATTTT | CASSQGPTTDTQYF
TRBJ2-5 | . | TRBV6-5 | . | TGTGCCAGCAGTTATAACGGAGGGAAAGAGACCCAGTACTTC | CASSYNGGKETQYF
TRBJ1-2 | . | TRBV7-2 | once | TGTGCCAGCAGCTTGTCTTCGTCAAAGTTCGCCTTC | CASSLSSSKFAF
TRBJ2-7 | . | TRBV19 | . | TGTGCCAGTATGGCGCAGGGGTTGGACGAGCAGTACTTC | CASMAQGLDEQYF
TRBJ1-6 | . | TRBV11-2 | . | TGTGCCAGCAGCTCCGATCCAAGCTCCTATAATTCACCCCTCCACTTT | CASSSDPSSYNSPLHF
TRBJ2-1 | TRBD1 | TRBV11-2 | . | TGTGCCAGCAGACCGGACAGGTCATACAATGAGCAGTTCTTC | CASRPDRSYNEQFF
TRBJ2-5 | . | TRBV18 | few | TGTGCCAGCTCACCATCCCAGGGGGAGACCCAGTACTTC | CASSPSQGETQYF
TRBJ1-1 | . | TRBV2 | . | TGTGCCAGCAGTGAATTGAGTTGGGATGAGAACACTGAAGCTTTCTTT | CASSELSWDENTEAFF
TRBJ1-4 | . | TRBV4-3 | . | TGCGCCAGCAGCCAAGAGGGGGACGGGAGTGAAAAACTGTTTTTT | CASSQEGDGSEKLFF
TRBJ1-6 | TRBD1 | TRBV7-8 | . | TGTGCCAGCAGCTTCACGGGACAGGAAAATTCACCCCTCCACTTT | CASSFTGQENSPLHF
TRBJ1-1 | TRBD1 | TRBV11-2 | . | TGTGCCAGCAGCTTAGACGGGACAGGGAGGACTGAAGCTTTCTTT | CASSLDGTGRTEAFF
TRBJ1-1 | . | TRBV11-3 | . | TGTGCCAGCAGCTTAGTAGGGACGACTGAAGCTTTCTTT | CASSLVGTTEAFF
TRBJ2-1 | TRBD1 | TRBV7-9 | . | TGTGCCAGCAGCTCCGGGACAGGGGGGTACAATGAGCAGTTCTTC | CASSSGTGGYNEQFF
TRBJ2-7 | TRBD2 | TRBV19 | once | TGTGCCAGTAGACCCCCTAGCGGGAGTTCAAACTACGAGCAGTACTTC | CASRPPSGSSNYEQYF
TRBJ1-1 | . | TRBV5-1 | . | TGCGCCAGCATGTTGGGGCGAAACACTGAAGCTTTCTTT | CASMLGRNTEAFF
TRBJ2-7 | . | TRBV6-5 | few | TGTGCCAGCAGTTACGACTACGAGCAGTACTTC | CASSYDYEQYF
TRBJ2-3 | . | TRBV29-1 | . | TGCAGCGTTGGATGGCAGTTCCCAGATACGCAGTATTTT | CSVGWQFPDTQYF
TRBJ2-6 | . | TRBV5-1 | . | TGCGCCAGCAGCTTGGGACCGCCTCGAGGGGCCAACGTCCTGACTTTC | CASSLGPPRGANVLTF
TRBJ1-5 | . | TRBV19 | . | TGTGCCAGTACCTCACGGGCTAATGTTGTCCATTTT | CASTSRANVVHF
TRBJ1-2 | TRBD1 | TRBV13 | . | TGTGCCAGCAGCTTATTCGACAGGGGGCAGATGGGCTACACCTTC | CASSLFDRGQMGYTF
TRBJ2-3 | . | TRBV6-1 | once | TGTGCCAGCAGTGGCGAAGCAGGGGCTTTCACAGATACGCAGTATTTT | CASSGEAGAFTDTQYF
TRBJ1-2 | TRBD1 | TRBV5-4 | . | TGTGCCAGCAGCTCACTGAGCGGACAGGGGGCTGGTGGCTACACCTTC | CASSSLSGQGAGGYTF
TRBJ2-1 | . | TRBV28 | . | TGTGCCAGCAGTTTCTCGAGGGACAATGAGCAGTTCTTC | CASSFSRDNEQFF
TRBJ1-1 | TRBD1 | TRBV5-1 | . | TGCGCCAGCAGCTGGACAGGGGAGCACACTGAAGCTTTCTTT | CASSWTGEHTEAFF
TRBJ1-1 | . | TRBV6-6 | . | TGTGCCAGCAGTCCCTACACTGAAGCTTTCTTT | CASSPYTEAFF
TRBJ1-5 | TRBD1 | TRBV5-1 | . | TGCGCCAGCAGCCGGGACAGAGGGGAGCCCCAGCATTTT | CASSRDRGEPQHF
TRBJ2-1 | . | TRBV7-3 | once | TGTGCCAGCAGCCTCGGCCCGGGTGAGCAGTTCTTC | CASSLGPGEQFF
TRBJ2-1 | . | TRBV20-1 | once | TGCAGTGCTCCGGGCTACAATGAGCAGTTCTTC | CSAPGYNEQFF
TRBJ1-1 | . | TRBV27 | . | TGTGCCAGCAGTCCCTACGCGAACACTGAAGCTTTCTTT | CASSPYANTEAFF